Shown below are 19 T cell receptor beta chains from a single sample sequenced in a study of lung T cells in sarcoidosis with Löfgren's syndrome. TCRdb passed the reads through MiXCR, listing each CDR3 protein once. The table has about 20,000 distinct CDR3 sequences, less than 25% seen once; the top ten hold about 3.8%. Sequencing was done on a sample of CD4+ T cells from PBMCs. The receptors were gathered from a human donor with sarcoidosis (Löfgren's syndrome or another form), or a control subject (not recorded which).

This clonotype was seen once. This chain joins TRBV6-1 and TRBJ2-7; tentative D call: TRBD1 (5 bases). CDR1 and CDR2 from the germline V gene are MNHNS and SASEGT. The CDR3 is 14 amino acids. CDR3 residues: CASSEARQTHGSAV. In DNA, the CDR3 is TGTGCCAGCAGCGAAGCGCGACAGACTCACGGATCTGCAGTC.

The sample holds many counts of this clonotype. V and J are TRBV7-9 and TRBJ2-3; D uncertain. The germline CDR1 and CDR2 sequences are SEHNR and FQNEAQ (reference sequence). The CDR3 is 14 amino acids. The V end lost 4 bases, the J end lost 6 bases, and 14 bases lay between the germline ends. The CDR3 loop is CASSSPYAPDTQYF. In DNA, the CDR3 is TGTGCCAGCAGCTCACCCTACGCCCCTGATACGCAGTATTTT.

With regard to this clonotype: A much larger clone lies a single base off, so this may be a read error. CDR3 bases: TGCGCCAGCAGCCTTGGCCGGCACATCACTGGGCCAAAAGAGACCCAGTACTTC. Translating it yields CASSLGRHITGPKETQYF. The V call is TRBV5-1, the J call TRBJ2-5; D gene ambiguous. Germline V gene data show CDR1 as SGHRS and CDR2 as YFSETQ. The CDR3 has 18 amino acids. With 4 bases removed from V and 3 bases from J, the gap between germline ends came to 25 bases.

This clonotype has ten or more counts. The chain links TRBV3-1 to TRBJ2-1, with 14 bases matching TRBD2. The CDR3 has 16 residues. The germline CDR1 and CDR2 sequences are LGHDT and YNNKEL (reference sequence). J gave up 8 bases and V 2 bases, and 5 bases lay outside the gene matches. CDR3 region: CASSQTGLAGVDEQFF. The CDR3 coding sequence is TGTGCCAGCAGCCAAACGGGACTAGCGGGGGTCGATGAGCAGTTCTTC.

This clonotype was observed many times. The chain recombines TRBV3-1 with TRBJ2-5; D is undetermined. Germline V lookup: CDR1 LGHDT, CDR2 YNNKEL (reference sequence). The V end lost 4 bases, the J end lost 7 bases, and 16 bases lay between the germline ends. The CDR3 loop spans 14 amino acids. The CDR3 sequence is CASSPLPESGTQYF. The CDR3 region has the DNA TGTGCCAGCAGCCCGTTGCCGGAGTCAGGGACCCAGTACTTC.

There are many counts of this clonotype. The J gene is TRBJ2-7, the V gene TRBV15, with D perhaps matching TRBD1 or TRBD2 (5 bases each). CDR3 length: 15 residues. Germline V gene data show CDR1 as LNHNV and CDR2 as YYDKDF (reference sequence). V was cut by 1 base and J by 2 bases, with 12 bases left in between. In DNA, the CDR3 is TGTGCCACCAGCAGAGGGTGGGACCGACCCTACGAGCAGTACTTC. It codes for CATSRGWDRPYEQYF.

In its sample, this clonotype was seen many times. The chain is built from TRBV28 and TRBJ1-4; a possible D gene is TRBD1 (6 bases). The germline V gene encodes CDR1 MDHEN and CDR2 SYDVKM. V lost 3 bases, J lost 4 bases, and 15 bases lay in between. The CDR3 is 16 residues long. The CDR3 nucleotides read TGTGCCAGCAGTTTCCATCAGGGGTCGGGTAATGAAAAACTGTTTTTT. It is translated as CASSFHQGSGNEKLFF. Full variable domain (remainder filled in from reference TRBV28 and TRBJ1-4): DVKVTQSSRYLVKRTGEKVFLECVQDMDHENMFWYRQDPGLGLRLIYFSYDVKMKEKGDIPEGYSVSREKKERFSLILESASTNQTSMYLCASSFHQGSGNEKLFFGSGTQLSVL.

This clonotype showed up many times. This chain connects TRBV12-3 or TRBV12-4 to TRBJ1-6; a possible D gene is TRBD1 (6 bases). The CDR3 length is 15 residues. The V gene lost 3 bases and the J gene lost 6 bases, with 12 bases spanning the gap. Here the CDR3 DNA reads TGTGCCAGCAGTTTTTCGACAGGAACTAATTCACCCCTCCACTTT. This sequence encodes CASSFSTGTNSPLHF.

The chain carries TRBV7-9 and TRBJ2-3, with 11 bases aligning to TRBD2. Looked up from germline, CDR1 is SEHNR and CDR2 is FQNEAQ (reference sequence). The ends lost 0 bases at V and 7 bases at J; junction bases unmatched: 9. This CDR3 contains 17 residues. The CDR3 DNA sequence: TGTGCCAGCAGCTTAGCGCGAGGGCTAGCGGGAGGAAATACGCAGTATTTT. It encodes CASSLARGLAGGNTQYF.

By share of the sample, this clonotype is medium-sized (0.01 to 0.1%). The chain uses TRBV20-1 and TRBJ1-1; D is undetermined. This CDR3 has 13 amino acids. CDR1 DFQATT and CDR2 SNEGSKA come from the germline V gene (reference sequence). V was pared by 6 bases and J by 1 base, with 12 bases between. The CDR3 loop is CSANDGWNTEAFF. Written as DNA, the CDR3 is TGCAGTGCCAACGATGGATGGAACACTGAAGCTTTCTTT.

This clonotype showed up just a few times. This rearrangement joins TRBV11-2 to TRBJ2-7; 9 nucleotides align to TRBD1. Trimming took 6 bases from V and 5 from J; bases not matched to a gene: 5. Germline V gene lookup returns CDR1 SGHAT and CDR2 FQNNGV. The CDR3 is 13 amino acids. The CDR3 loop is CASRRQGVDEQYF. Here the CDR3 DNA reads TGTGCCAGCAGACGACAGGGGGTTGACGAGCAGTACTTC.

This clonotype turned up a few times. This may be a read error, as it is one base from a much larger clone. The V gene is TRBV12-3 or TRBV12-4, the J gene TRBJ1-2; 7 bases agree with TRBD1. The CDR3 is 15 residues long. The chain's CDR3 is CAGSKQMTGQRGYTF. The CDR3 DNA reads TGTGCCGGCAGTAAACAAATGACAGGGCAGCGCGGCTACACCTTC.

This clonotype was counted ten times or more. J is TRBJ1-4 and V is TRBV28, with 7 bases aligning to TRBD1. Per germline, CDR1 MDHEN and CDR2 SYDVKM. The CDR3 is 14 amino acids. V dropped 4 bases and J dropped 8; count of bases not matched to a gene: 7. In DNA, the CDR3 is TGTGCCAGCAGTTGGACAGGAATAGAAGAAAAACTGTTTTTT. Translation: CASSWTGIEEKLFF.

On this clonotype itself: This clone may be a read error of a much larger clone one base away. The chain employs TRBV30 and TRBJ2-7, with D possibly being TRBD2 (6 bases). Looked up from germline, CDR1 is GTSNPN and CDR2 is SVGIG (reference sequence). Trimming left V 4 bases short and J 6 bases short, with 16 bases between. The CDR3 length is 13 residues. The CDR3 DNA reads as TGTGCCTGGATTGGAGGGGCTAGTGGCGAGCAGTACTTC. Translation gives CAWIGGASGEQYF.

This clonotype is termed medium-sized. This chain links TRBV7-2 with TRBJ1-2, with D uncertain. V lost 1 base to trimming and J lost 2 bases, with 8 bases between them. Germline V CDR1 and CDR2: SGHTA, FQGNSA. CDR3 length: 14 amino acids. CDR3 residues: CASSLVVRNYGYTF. Written as DNA, the CDR3 is TGTGCCAGCAGCTTAGTGGTTAGGAACTATGGCTACACCTTC.

V usage is TRBV13 and J usage is TRBJ2-7; 10 bases are a match to TRBD2. Germline trimming cut 4 bases from V and 6 bases from J; bases unmatched to any gene: 15. Per germline, CDR1 PRHDT and CDR2 FYEKMQ (reference sequence). CDR3 length: 17 amino acids. CDR3 in amino acids: CASSSDPTSGATCEQYF. The DNA of the CDR3 is TGTGCCAGCAGCTCCGATCCCACTAGCGGGGCCACCTGCGAGCAGTACTTC.

This rearrangement joins TRBV7-9 to TRBJ2-2, with D possibly being TRBD2 (6 bases). V lost 3 bases, J lost 14 bases, and 25 bases lay in between. CDR1 and CDR2 from the germline V gene are SEHNR and FQNEAQ (reference sequence). This CDR3 spans 16 amino acids. This CDR3 reads CASSLTRTMSTGGLFF. The CDR3 DNA is TGTGCCAGCAGCTTGACACGGACTATGTCCACCGGGGGTCTGTTTTTT.

This clonotype was found once. This sequence may be a read error, since a much larger clone differs from it by one base. The J gene is TRBJ2-5, the V gene TRBV18; D might be TRBD1 or TRBD2, each matching 6 bases. This CDR3 spans 14 amino acids. V was trimmed by 1 base and J by 6 bases, leaving 12 bases between them. Germline V gene data show CDR1 as KGHSH and CDR2 as LQKENI. The CDR3 DNA is TGTGCCAGCTCACCACTCGGGGGCGGAAAGACCCAGTACTTC. It is translated as CASSPLGGGKTQYF.

A few counts support this clonotype. This rearrangement joins TRBV5-1 to TRBJ2-5; 9 positions agree with TRBD2. After removal of 3 bases from V and 2 bases from J, the junction contained 11 bases not matched to a gene. The CDR3 has 17 amino acids. The germline V gene encodes CDR1 SGHRS and CDR2 YFSETQ. The CDR3 sequence: CASSSSSRAGGQETQYF. The DNA of the CDR3 is TGCGCCAGCAGCTCCTCTTCTCGGGCGGGGGGGCAAGAGACCCAGTACTTC.